This T cell receptor beta chain was sequenced during a study of cytomegalovirus exposure and HLA in healthy donors. Trimming stripped 2 bases from V and 10 bases from J, with 13 bases between. Germline V gene lookup returns CDR1 SGHNT and CDR2 YYREEE (reference sequence). The CDR3 totals 13 residues. PCR amplification relied on 60 Vbeta primers (plus 13 Jbeta primers). The method was immunoSEQ multiplex PCR; TCRdb's version includes in-frame clones alone and lacks a portion of them. Of some 120,000 clones in the sample, 80% were seen once. Input material: PBMCs. The sequence was collected from a human donor in good health. This sequence joins TRBV5-4 and TRBJ1-3; a possible D gene is TRBD1 (6 bases). The CDR3 DNA is TGTGCCAGCAGCTTAGCAGGGGAGAGAACCATATATTTT. Encoded protein: CASSLAGERTIYF.